This is a list of T cell receptor beta chains from one sample in a study of T cells expressing NK-cell markers. TCRdb processed the 5' RACE reads again and assigns one entry to each CDR3 protein, with no DNA. The table for this sample gives 200,000 to 300,000 distinct CDR3 sequences. Sequencing was done on a sample of blood T cells: a sorted CD56 or NKG2C T cell subset, CD4+ or CD8+ T cells, or bulk PBMC T cells (not recorded which). These receptor sequences come from a man between 18 and 29 years old in good health. Each CDR3 is given with its conserved first and last residue.

j_call v_call cdr3_aa
TRBJ2-7 TRBV5-6 CASSRGHSHYEQYF
TRBJ2-2 TRBV3-1 CASSLGHKTGELFF
TRBJ2-7 TRBV7-2 CASSLEGPGQGYEQYF
TRBJ1-2 TRBV29-1 CSVDRDRGYGYTF
TRBJ1-5 TRBV5-5 CASSLRPLDQPQHF
TRBJ2-3 TRBV12-3/TRBV12-4 CASSLLPGGAADTQYF
TRBJ2-1 TRBV20-1 CSAPGLVVREQFF
TRBJ2-5 TRBV15 CATSRDFPGGETQYF
TRBJ2-1 TRBV12-3/TRBV12-4 CASSVRGTSGINEQFF
TRBJ1-6 TRBV1 CTSRVNRNSPLHF
TRBJ2-2 TRBV12-3/TRBV12-4 CASSPSGRGPGELFF
TRBJ1-6 TRBV6-5 CASSTTRDRGSSPLHF
TRBJ2-6 TRBV12-3/TRBV12-4 CASSLRADAGANVLTF
TRBJ2-5 TRBV30 CAWSPRRREETQYF
TRBJ2-3 TRBV29-1 CSVVLTSGSYTDTQYF
TRBJ1-1 TRBV4-1 CASSRVSTGTVNTEAFF
TRBJ2-1 TRBV20-1 CSPTGAPSREQFF
TRBJ2-2 TRBV12-3/TRBV12-4 CASSLIWTGDTGELFF
TRBJ2-1 TRBV3-1 CASSPSRAPEYNEQFF
TRBJ2-7 TRBV29-1 CSVVFQTRSYEQYF
TRBJ2-7 TRBV10-3 CAIGPDYLSEQYF
TRBJ2-7 TRBV20-1 CSASRRQGGLYEQYF
TRBJ1-5 TRBV12-3/TRBV12-4 CASSRRAGTGANQPQHF
TRBJ2-5 TRBV24-1 CATSETGQGEGTQYF
TRBJ2-3 TRBV6-5 CASSYRSASGIVGDTQYF
TRBJ2-1 TRBV11-2 CASQGLRHNEQFF
TRBJ2-1 TRBV28 CAINGGGGYNEQFF
TRBJ1-5 TRBV29-1 CSAIGTGWNQPQHF
TRBJ2-5 TRBV5-1 CASSEESETQYF
TRBJ1-1 TRBV12-3/TRBV12-4 CASSSDQSNTEAFF
TRBJ1-5 TRBV18 CASSQDGNQPQHF
TRBJ1-6 TRBV5-1 CASSWGQSSYNSPLHF
TRBJ2-2 TRBV7-2 CASSARTSPGELFF
TRBJ1-1 TRBV20-1 CSASLAGKTMNTEAFF
TRBJ1-6 TRBV25-1 CASSGGAGSPLHF
TRBJ1-1 TRBV5-1 CASSSGQSLNTEAFF
TRBJ2-2 TRBV7-8 CASSLILQGAANTGELFF
TRBJ2-1 TRBV11-2 CASSITSGEVNEQFF
TRBJ2-1 TRBV27 CASNREGIYNEQFF
TRBJ1-1 TRBV7-2 CASSLPRGGLAFF
TRBJ2-5 TRBV6-5 CAPKGHLETQYF
TRBJ2-3 TRBV20-1 CSASGQGSTDTQYF
TRBJ1-1 TRBV12-3/TRBV12-4 CASSPLSGGTTEAFF
TRBJ2-1 TRBV12-3/TRBV12-4 CASKRLARNEQFF
TRBJ1-1 TRBV5-4 CASSQQGKDTEAFF
TRBJ2-5 TRBV5-4 CASSHQKGRPETQYF
TRBJ1-1 TRBV5-1 CASSFSPDRGAFF
TRBJ2-1 TRBV12-3/TRBV12-4 CASSKVSSWDYEQFF